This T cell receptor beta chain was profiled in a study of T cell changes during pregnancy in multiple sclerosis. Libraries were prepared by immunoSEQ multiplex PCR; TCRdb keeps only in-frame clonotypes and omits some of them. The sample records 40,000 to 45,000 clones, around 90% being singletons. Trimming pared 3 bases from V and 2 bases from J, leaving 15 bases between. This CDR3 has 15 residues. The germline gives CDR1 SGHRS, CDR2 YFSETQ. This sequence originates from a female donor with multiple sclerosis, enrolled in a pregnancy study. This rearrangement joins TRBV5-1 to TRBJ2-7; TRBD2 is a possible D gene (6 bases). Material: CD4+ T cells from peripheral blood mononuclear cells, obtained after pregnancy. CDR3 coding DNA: TGCGCCAGCAGCTGGGGGGTCTCTGCGGCCTACGAGCAGTACTTC. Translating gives CASSWGVSAAYEQYF.